This T cell receptor beta chain was captured by sequencing in a study of identical twins. This clonotype was found many times. Antigen: not known. This CDR3 comprises 14 residues. CDR1 is LNHNV, CDR2 YYDKDF, per germline (reference sequence). The V and J ends lost 3 bases and 7 bases, in that order; junction bases with no gene match: 6. Each CDR3 protein gets one entry after TCRdb re-called the 5' RACE reads with MiXCR. The sample lists about 340,000 distinct CDR3 sequences; 9% to 15% were seen once. Points from the study as a whole: A lower insertion count was a feature of abundant cord blood beta clonotypes, with no such feature in memory repertoires. Weaker excess sharing between twins was seen in beta out-of-frame sequences. Invariant MAIT and iNKT cells could partly confound zero-insertion analyses.

The same sample was also studied in work on yellow fever vaccine responses in identical twins. That investigation notes: Twins' vaccine T cell response reportedly seemed partly convergent, partly personalized.

The V gene is TRBV15, the J gene TRBJ2-1, with 7 positions matching TRBD2. Material: CD8+ T cells sorted from blood. The origin of this receptor is a woman under 30 in good health. The CDR3 protein is CATSSGGGRNEQFF. DNA for the CDR3: TGTGCCACCAGCAGTGGGGGGGGGAGGAATGAGCAGTTCTTC.